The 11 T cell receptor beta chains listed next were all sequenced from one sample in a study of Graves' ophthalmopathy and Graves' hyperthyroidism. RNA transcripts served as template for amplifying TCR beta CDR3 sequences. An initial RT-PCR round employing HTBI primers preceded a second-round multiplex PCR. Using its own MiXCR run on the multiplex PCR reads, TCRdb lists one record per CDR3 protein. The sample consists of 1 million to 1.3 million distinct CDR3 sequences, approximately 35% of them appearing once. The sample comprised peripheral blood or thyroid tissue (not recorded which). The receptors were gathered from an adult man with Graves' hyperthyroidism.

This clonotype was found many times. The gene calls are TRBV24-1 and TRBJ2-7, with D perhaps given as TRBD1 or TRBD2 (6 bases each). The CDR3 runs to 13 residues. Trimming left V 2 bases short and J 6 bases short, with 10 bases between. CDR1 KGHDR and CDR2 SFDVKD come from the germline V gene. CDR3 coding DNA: TGTGCCACCAGTGATTGGGGGGCTCGCGAGCAGTACTTC. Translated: CATSDWGAREQYF.

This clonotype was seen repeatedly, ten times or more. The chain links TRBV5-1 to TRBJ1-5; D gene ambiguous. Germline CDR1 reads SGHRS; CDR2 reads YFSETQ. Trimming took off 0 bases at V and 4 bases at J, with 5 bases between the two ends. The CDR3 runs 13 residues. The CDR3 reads CASSLEPNQPQHF. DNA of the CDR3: TGCGCCAGCAGCTTGGAGCCAAATCAGCCCCAGCATTTT.

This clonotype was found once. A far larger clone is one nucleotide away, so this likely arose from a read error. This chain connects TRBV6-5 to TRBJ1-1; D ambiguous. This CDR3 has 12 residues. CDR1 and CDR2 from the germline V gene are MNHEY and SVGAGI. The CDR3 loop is CARSYSNTEAFF. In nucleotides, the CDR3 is TGTGCCAGGAGTTACTCTAACACTGAAGCTTTCTTT.

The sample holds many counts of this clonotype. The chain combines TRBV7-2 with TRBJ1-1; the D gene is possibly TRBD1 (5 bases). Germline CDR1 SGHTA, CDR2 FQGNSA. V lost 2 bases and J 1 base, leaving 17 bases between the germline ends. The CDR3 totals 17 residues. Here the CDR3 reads CASSLLRSLGPNTEAFF. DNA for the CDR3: TGTGCCAGCAGCTTACTGCGGTCCCTGGGACCGAACACTGAAGCTTTCTTT.

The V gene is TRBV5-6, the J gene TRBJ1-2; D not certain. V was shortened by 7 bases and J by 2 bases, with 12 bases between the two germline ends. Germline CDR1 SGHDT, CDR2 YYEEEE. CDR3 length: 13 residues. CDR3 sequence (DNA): TGTGCCAGCGGCCTGGAAACCAACTATGGCTACACCTTC. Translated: CASGLETNYGYTF.

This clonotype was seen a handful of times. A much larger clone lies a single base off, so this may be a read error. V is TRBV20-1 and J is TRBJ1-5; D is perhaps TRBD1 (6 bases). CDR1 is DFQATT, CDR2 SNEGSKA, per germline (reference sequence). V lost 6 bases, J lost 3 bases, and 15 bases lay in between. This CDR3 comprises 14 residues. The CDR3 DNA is TGCAGTGCCAAGGGGGGTCAGAACAATCAGCCCCAGCATTTT. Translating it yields CSAKGGQNNQPQHF.

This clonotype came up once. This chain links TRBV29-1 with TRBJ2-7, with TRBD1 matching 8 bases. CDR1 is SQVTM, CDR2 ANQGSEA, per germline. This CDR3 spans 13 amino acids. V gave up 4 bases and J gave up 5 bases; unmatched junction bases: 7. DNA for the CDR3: TGCAGCGTTGTACGGACAGGGAGCCACGAGCAGTACTTC. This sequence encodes CSVVRTGSHEQYF.

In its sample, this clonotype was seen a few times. The CDR3, as DNA: TGTGCCAGCAGGGGAAGTGAGGTCTATGGCTACACCTTC. Residues: CASRGSEVYGYTF. V and J are TRBV27 and TRBJ1-2; D call uncertain. The V and J ends lost 6 bases and 4 bases respectively, with 12 bases between them. This CDR3 spans 13 amino acids. Germline CDR1 reads MNHEY; CDR2 reads SMNVEV (reference sequence).

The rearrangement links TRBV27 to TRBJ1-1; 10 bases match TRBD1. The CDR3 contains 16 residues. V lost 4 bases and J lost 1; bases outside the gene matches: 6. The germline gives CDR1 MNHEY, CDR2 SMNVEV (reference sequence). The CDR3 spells CASSSGTGAKNTEAFF. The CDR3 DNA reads TGTGCCAGCAGTTCCGGGACAGGGGCCAAGAACACTGAAGCTTTCTTT.

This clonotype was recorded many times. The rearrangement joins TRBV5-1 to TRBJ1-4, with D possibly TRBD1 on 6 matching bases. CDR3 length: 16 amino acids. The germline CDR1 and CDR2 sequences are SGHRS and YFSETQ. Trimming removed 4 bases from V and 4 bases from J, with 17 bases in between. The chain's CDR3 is CASSPGTGLGNEKLFF. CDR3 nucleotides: TGCGCCAGCAGCCCAGGCACAGGGCTTGGTAATGAAAAACTGTTTTTT.

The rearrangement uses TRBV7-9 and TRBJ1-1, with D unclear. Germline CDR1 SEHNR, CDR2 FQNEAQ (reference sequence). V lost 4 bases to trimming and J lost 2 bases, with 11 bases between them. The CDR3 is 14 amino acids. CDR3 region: CASSSISLNTEAFF. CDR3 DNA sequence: TGTGCCAGCAGCTCGATATCGCTCAACACTGAAGCTTTCTTT.